This entry is about one T cell receptor beta chain. What it recognizes is unknown. CDR1 and CDR2 (germline): SEHNR, FQNEAQ (reference sequence). V dropped 5 bases and J dropped 5; count of bases not matched to a gene: 1. The CDR3 totals 14 residues. The data stem from a study of cytomegalovirus exposure and HLA in healthy donors. As for the study in general: Earlier sequencing of about 179 million T cells yielded about 120 million unique TCR beta sequences. General study findings and limits: Later, TCR association rates were found to vary by HLA locus, highest for DRB1 and lowest for HLA-C.

It was with 60 Vbeta and 13 Jbeta primers that the PCR ran. Measured with immunoSEQ multiplex PCR; TCRdb has only the in-frame clones, and not every one. The repertoire holds 100,000 or so clones, less than 85% seen once, with 5.3% in the top ten. The chain joins TRBV7-9 to TRBJ2-1; 12 bases agree with TRBD2. Source material: PBMCs. The sequence was obtained from a man younger than 40 in good health and CMV-seropositive. The CDR3 here is CASSGLAGNNEQFF. CDR3 sequence (DNA): TGTGCCAGCAGCGGACTAGCGGGGAACAATGAGCAGTTCTTC.